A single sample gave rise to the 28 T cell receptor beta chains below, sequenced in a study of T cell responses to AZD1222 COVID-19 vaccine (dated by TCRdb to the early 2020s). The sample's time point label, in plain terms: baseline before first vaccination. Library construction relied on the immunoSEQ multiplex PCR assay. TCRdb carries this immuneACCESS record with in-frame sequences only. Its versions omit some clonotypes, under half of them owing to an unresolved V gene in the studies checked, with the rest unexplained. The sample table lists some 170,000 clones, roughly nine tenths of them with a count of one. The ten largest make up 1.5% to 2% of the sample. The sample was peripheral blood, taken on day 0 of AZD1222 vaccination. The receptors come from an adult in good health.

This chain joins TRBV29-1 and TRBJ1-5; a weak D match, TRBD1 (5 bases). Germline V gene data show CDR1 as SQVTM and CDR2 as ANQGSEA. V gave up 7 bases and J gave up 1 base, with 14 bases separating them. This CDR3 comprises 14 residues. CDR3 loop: CSGSYRDSNQPQHF. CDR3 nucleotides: TGCAGCGGTTCTTACCGGGACAGCAATCAGCCCCAGCATTTT.

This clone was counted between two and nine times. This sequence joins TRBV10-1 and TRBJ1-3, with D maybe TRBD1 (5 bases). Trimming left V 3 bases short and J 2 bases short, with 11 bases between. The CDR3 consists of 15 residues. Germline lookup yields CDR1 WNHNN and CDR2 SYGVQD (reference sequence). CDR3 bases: TGCGCCAGCAGTGAATCTGGGGGTCCTGGAAACACCATATATTTT. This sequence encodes CASSESGGPGNTIYF.

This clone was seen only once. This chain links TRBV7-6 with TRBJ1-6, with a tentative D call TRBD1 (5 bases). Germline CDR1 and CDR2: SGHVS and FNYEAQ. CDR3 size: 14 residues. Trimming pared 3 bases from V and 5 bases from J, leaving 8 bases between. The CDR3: CASSFGTDNSPLHF. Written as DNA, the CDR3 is TGTGCCAGCAGCTTCGGGACGGATAATTCACCCCTCCACTTT.

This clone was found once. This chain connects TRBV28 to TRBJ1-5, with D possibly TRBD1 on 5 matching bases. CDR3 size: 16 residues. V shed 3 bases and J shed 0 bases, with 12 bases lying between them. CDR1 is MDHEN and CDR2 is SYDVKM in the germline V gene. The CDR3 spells CASSFIGGDSNQPQHF. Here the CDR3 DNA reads TGTGCCAGCAGTTTTATCGGAGGGGATAGCAATCAGCCCCAGCATTTT. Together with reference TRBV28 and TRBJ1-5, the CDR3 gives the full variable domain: DVKVTQSSRYLVKRTGEKVFLECVQDMDHENMFWYRQDPGLGLRLIYFSYDVKMKEKGDIPEGYSVSREKKERFSLILESASTNQTSMYLCASSFIGGDSNQPQHFGDGTRLSIL.

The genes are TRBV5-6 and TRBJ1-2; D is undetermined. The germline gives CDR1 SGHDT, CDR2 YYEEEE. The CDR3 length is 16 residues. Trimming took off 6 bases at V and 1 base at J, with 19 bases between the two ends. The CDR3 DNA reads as TGTGCCAGCACCGACGCCAAGGGCCGCCTTAACTATGGCTACACCTTC. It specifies CASTDAKGRLNYGYTF.

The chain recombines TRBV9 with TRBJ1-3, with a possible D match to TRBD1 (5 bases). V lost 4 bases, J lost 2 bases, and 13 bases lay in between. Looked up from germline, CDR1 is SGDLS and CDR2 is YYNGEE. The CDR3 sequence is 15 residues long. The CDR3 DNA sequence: TGTGCCAGCAGCACCCAGGACAATCCTGGAAACACCATATATTTT. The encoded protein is CASSTQDNPGNTIYF. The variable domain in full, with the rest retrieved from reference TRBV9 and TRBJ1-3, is DSGVTQTPKHLITATGQRVTLRCSPRSGDLSVYWYQQSLDQGLQFLIQYYNGEERAKGNILERFSAQQFPDLHSELNLSSLELGDSALYFCASSTQDNPGNTIYFGEGSWLTVV.

The CDR3 DNA follows: TGTGCCATCGTAGGGCTTCCTGGCTATGGCTACACCTTC. This gives the protein CAIVGLPGYGYTF. The chain combines TRBV10-3 with TRBJ1-2; D ambiguous. There are 13 residues in the CDR3. CDR1 is ENHRY, CDR2 SYGVKD, per germline. Deletions cut 8 bases from V and 4 bases from J, with 14 bases between.

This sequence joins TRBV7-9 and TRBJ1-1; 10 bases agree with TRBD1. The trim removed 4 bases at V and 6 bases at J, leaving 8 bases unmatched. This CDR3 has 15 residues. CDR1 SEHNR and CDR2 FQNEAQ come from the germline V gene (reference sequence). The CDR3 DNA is TGTGCCAGCAGCTGGGAAGACAGGGGGCACGCTGAAGCTTTCTTT. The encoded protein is CASSWEDRGHAEAFF.

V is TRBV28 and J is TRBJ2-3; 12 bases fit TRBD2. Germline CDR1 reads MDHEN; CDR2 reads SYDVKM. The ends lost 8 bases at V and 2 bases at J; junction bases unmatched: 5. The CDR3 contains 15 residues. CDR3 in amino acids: CASSLAGGPTDTQYF. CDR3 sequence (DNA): TGTGCCAGCTCCCTAGCGGGGGGGCCCACAGATACGCAGTATTTT.

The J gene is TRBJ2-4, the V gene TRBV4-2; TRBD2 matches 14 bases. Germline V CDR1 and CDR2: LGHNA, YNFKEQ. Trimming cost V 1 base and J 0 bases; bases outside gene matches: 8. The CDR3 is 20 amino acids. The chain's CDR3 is CASSQGTSGGYELAKNIQYF. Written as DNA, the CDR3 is TGTGCCAGCAGCCAAGGGACTAGCGGGGGGTATGAGCTAGCCAAAAACATTCAGTACTTC.

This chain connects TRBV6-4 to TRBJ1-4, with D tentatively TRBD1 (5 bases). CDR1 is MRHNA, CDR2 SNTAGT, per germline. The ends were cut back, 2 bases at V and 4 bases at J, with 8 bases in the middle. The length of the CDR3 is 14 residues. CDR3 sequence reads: CASSDRRVNEKLFF. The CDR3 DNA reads TGTGCCAGCAGTGACCGCAGGGTTAATGAAAAACTGTTTTTT.

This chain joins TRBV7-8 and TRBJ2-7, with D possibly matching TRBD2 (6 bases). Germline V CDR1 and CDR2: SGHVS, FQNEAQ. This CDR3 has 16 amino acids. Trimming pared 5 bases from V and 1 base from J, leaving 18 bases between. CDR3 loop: CASSQGDGRGSYEQYF. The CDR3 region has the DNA TGTGCCAGCAGCCAAGGGGACGGGAGAGGGTCCTACGAGCAGTACTTC.

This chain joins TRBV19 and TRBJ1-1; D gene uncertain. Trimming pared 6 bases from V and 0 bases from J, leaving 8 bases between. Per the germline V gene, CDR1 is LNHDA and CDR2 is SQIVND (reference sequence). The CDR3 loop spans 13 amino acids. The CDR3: CASRAVLNTEAFF. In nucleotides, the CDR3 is TGTGCCAGTAGGGCAGTCCTGAACACTGAAGCTTTCTTT. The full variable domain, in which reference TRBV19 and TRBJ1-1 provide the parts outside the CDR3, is DGGITQSPKYLFRKEGQNVTLSCEQNLNHDAMYWYRQDPGQGLRLIYYSQIVNDFQKGDIAEGYSVSREKKESFPLTVTSAQKNPTAFYLCASRAVLNTEAFFGQGTRLTVV.

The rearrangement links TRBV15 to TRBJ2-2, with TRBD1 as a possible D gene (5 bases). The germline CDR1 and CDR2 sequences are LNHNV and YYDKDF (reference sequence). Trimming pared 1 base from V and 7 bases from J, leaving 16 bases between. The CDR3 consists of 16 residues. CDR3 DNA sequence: TGTGCCACCAGCAGAGCTAGTGGTTTAGGGGTCGGGGAGCTGTTTTTT. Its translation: CATSRASGLGVGELFF.

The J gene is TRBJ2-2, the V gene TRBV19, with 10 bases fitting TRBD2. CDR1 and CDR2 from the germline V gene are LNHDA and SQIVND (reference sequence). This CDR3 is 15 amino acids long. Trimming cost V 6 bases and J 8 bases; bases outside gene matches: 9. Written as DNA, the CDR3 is TGTGCCAGTAGAAACCCTAGCGGGGGCACAGGGGAGCTGTTTTTT. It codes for CASRNPSGGTGELFF.

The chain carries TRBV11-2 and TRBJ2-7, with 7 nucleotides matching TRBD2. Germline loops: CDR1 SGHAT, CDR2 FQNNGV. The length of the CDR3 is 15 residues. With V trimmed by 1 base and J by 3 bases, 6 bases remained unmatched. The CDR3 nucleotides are TGTGCCAGCAGCTTAGGGCTAGCGGAGAACTACGAGCAGTACTTC. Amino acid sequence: CASSLGLAENYEQYF. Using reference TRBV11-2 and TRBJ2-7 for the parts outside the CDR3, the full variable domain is EAGVAQSPRYKIIEKRQSVAFWCNPISGHATLYWYQQILGQGPKLLIQFQNNGVVDDSQLPKDRFSAERLKGVDSTLKIQPAKLEDSAVYLCASSLGLAENYEQYFGPGTRLTVT.

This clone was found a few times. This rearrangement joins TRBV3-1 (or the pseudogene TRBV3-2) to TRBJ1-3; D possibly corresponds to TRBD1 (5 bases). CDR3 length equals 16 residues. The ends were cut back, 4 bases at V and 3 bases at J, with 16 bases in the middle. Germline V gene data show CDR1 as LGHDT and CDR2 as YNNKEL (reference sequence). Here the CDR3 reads CASSPLGRGGGNTIYF. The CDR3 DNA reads TGTGCCAGCAGCCCGCTGGGGAGGGGTGGTGGAAACACCATATATTTT.

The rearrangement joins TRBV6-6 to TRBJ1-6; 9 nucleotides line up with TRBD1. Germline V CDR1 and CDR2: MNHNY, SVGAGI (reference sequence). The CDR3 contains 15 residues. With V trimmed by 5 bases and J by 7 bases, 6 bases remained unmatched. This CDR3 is CASSLPGQGNSPLHF. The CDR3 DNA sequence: TGTGCCAGCAGTCTCCCGGGACAGGGAAATTCACCCCTCCACTTT.

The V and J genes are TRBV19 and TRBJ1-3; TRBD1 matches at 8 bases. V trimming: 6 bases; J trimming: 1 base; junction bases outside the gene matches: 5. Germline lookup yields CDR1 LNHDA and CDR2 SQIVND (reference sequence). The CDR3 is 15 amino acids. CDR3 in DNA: TGTGCCAGTAGAGTCAGGGGGCCATCTGGAAACACCATATATTTT. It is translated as CASRVRGPSGNTIYF.

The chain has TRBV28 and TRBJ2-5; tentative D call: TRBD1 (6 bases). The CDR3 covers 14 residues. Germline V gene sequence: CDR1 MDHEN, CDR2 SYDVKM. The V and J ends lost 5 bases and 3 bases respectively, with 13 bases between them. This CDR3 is CASSPGDEKETQYF. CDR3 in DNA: TGTGCCAGCAGTCCAGGGGACGAGAAAGAGACCCAGTACTTC.

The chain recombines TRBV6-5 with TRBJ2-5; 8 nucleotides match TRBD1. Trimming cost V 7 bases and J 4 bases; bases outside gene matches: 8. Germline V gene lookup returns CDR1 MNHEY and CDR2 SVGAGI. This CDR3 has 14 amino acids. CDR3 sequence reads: CASTALQGVETQYF. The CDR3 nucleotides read TGTGCCAGCACCGCACTACAGGGGGTAGAGACCCAGTACTTC.

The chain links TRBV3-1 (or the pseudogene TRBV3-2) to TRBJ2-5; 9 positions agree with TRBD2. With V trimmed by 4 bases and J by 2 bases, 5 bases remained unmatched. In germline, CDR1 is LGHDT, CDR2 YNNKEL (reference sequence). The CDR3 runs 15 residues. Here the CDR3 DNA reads TGTGCCAGCAGCCCAGGAGCGGGAGGACAAGAGACCCAGTACTTC. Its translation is CASSPGAGGQETQYF.

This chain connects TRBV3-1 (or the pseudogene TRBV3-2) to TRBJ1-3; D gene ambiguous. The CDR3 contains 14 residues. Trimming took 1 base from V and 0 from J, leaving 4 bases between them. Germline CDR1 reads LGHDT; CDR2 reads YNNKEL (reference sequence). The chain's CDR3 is CASSQASSGNTIYF. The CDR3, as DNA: TGTGCCAGCAGCCAAGCATCCTCTGGAAACACCATATATTTT.

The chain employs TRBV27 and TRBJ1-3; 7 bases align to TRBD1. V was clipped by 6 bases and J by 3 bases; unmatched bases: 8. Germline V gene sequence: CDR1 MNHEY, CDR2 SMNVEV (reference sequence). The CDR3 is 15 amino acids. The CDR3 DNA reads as TGTGCCAGCAGAGCCCAACAGGGGTTTGGAAACACCATATATTTT. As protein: CASRAQQGFGNTIYF.

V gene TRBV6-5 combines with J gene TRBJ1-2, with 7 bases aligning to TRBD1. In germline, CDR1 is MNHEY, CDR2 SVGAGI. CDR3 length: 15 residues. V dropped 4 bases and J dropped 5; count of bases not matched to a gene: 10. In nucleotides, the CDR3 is TGTGCCAGCAGTTTCAACCCGCCGACAGGGTATGGCTACACCTTC. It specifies CASSFNPPTGYGYTF.

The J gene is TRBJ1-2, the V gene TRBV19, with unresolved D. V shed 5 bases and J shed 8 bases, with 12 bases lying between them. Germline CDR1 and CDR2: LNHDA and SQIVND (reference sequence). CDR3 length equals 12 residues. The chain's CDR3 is CASSEALRGYTF. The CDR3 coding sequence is TGTGCCAGTAGTGAGGCATTACGCGGCTACACCTTC.

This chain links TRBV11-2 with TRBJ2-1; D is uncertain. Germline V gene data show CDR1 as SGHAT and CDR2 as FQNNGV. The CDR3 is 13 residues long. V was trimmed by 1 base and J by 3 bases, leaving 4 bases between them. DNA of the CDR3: TGTGCCAGCAGCTTAGGGGACTACAATGAGCAGTTCTTC. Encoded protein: CASSLGDYNEQFF.

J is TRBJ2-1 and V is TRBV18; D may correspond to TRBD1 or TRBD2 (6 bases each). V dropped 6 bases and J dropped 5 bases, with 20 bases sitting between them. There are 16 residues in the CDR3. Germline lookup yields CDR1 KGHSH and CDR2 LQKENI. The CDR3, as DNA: TGTGCCAGCTCTAAGACCGGGGGCCTCGGCGACAATGAGCAGTTCTTC. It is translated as CASSKTGGLGDNEQFF. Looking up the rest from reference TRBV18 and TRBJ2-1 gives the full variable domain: NAGVMQNPRHLVRRRGQEARLRCSPMKGHSHVYWYRQLPEEGLKFMVYLQKENIIDESGMPKERFSAEFPKEGPSILRIQQVVRGDSAAYFCASSKTGGLGDNEQFFGPGTRLTVL.